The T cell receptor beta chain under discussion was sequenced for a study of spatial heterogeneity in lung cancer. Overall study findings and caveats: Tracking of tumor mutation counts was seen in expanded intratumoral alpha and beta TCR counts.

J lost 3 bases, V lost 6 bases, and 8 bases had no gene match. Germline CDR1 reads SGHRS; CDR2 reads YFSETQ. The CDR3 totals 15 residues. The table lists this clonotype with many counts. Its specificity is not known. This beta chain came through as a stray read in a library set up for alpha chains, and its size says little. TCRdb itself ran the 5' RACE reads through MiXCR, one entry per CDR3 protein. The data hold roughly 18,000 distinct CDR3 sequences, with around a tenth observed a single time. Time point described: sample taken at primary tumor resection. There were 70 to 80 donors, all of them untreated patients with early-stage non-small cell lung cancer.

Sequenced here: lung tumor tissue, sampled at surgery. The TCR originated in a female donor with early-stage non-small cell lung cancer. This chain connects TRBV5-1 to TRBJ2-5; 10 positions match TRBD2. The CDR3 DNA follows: TGCGCCAGCAAATCTTCCGGGACTAGCGAAGAGACCCAGTACTTC. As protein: CASKSSGTSEETQYF.